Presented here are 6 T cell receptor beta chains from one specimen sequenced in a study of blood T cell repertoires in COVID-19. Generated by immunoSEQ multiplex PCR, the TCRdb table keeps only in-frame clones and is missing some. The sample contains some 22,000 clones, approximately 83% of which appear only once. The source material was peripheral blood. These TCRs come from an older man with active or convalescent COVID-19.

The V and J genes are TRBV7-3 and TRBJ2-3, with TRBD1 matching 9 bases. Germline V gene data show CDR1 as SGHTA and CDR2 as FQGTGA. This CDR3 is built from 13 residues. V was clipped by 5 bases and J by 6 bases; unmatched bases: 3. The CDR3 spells CASSGTGWDTQYF. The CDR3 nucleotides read TGTGCCAGCAGCGGGACAGGGTGGGATACGCAGTATTTT.

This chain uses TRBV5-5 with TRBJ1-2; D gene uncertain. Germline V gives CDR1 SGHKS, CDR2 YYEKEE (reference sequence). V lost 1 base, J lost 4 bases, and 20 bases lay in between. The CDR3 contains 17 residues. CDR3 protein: CASSLYPHSPGPYGYTF. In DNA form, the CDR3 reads TGTGCCAGCAGCTTGTATCCCCATTCCCCTGGCCCCTATGGCTACACCTTC.

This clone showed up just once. The CDR3 nucleotides are TGTGCCGGGGGGACTAGCGGCAAAGAGACCCAGTACTTC. This translates into CAGGTSGKETQYF. The rearrangement uses TRBV9 and TRBJ2-5; 11 bases are shared with TRBD2. This CDR3 comprises 13 residues. From germline, CDR1 is SGDLS and CDR2 YYNGEE. V shed 10 bases and J 3 bases; nucleotides not matched to a gene: 5.

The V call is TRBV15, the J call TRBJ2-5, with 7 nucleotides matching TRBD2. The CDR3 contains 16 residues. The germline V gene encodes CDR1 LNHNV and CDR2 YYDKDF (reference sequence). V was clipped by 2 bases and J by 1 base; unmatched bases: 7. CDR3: CATSRPQRDTQETQYF. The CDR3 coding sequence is TGTGCCACCAGCAGACCTCAGCGGGATACCCAAGAGACCCAGTACTTC.

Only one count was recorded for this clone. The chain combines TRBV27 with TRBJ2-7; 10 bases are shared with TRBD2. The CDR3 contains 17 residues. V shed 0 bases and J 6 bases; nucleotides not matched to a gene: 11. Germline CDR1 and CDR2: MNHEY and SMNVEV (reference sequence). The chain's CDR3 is CASSLSSSGGVLGEQYF. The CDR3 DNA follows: TGTGCCAGCAGTTTATCTTCTAGCGGGGGTGTGTTAGGCGAGCAGTACTTC.

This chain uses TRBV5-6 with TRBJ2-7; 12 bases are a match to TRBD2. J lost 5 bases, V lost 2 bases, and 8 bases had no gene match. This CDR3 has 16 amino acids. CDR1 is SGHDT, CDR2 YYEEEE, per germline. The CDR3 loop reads CASSFLAGGLENEQYF. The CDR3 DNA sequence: TGTGCCAGCAGCTTTCTAGCGGGAGGGCTGGAGAACGAGCAGTACTTC.